The 11 T cell receptor beta chains below were found in one sample sequenced in a study of spatial heterogeneity in lung cancer. TCRdb itself ran the 5' RACE reads through MiXCR, one entry per CDR3 protein. The sample shows about 48,000 distinct CDR3 sequences, 5.3% of them seen only once. Time point denoted: sample taken at primary tumor resection. The material sequenced was PBMCs, taken at surgery. All receptors derive from a male donor with early-stage non-small cell lung cancer.

In nucleotides, the CDR3 is TGTGCCAGCAGTTTACGCCAGGGAGGGCAGCCCCAGCATTTT. Amino acid sequence: CASSLRQGGQPQHF. V gene TRBV12-3 or TRBV12-4 combines with J gene TRBJ1-5; weak D call: TRBD1 (5 bases). The CDR3 spans 14 residues. Trimming stripped 2 bases from V and 7 bases from J, with 12 bases between.

This clonotype occurred many times. The V gene is TRBV5-1, the J gene TRBJ2-3, with 7 bases matching TRBD2. The CDR3 totals 14 residues. V shed 5 bases, J shed 3 bases, and the junction held 6 bases outside the gene matches. The germline gives CDR1 SGHRS, CDR2 YFSETQ. The CDR3 DNA reads as TGCGCCAGCAGATCGGCTAGCGGTACAGATACGCAGTATTTT. This gives the protein CASRSASGTDTQYF.

This clonotype has at least ten counts. This chain joins TRBV20-1 and TRBJ2-5, with TRBD2 matching 16 bases. From germline, CDR1 is DFQATT and CDR2 SNEGSKA (reference sequence). Losses at the gene ends were 5 bases for V and 5 bases for J; bases not matched to a gene: 11. CDR3 length equals 17 residues. CDR3 DNA: TGCAGTGCTGAGATGGGACTAGCGGGAGGGCCTTGGGAGACCCAGTACTTC. This sequence encodes CSAEMGLAGGPWETQYF.

This clonotype was found many times. The chain couples TRBV7-8 to TRBJ2-5; D not resolved. CDR1 and CDR2 (germline): SGHVS, FQNEAQ. The CDR3 length is 15 residues. V was pared by 2 bases and J by 1 base, with 11 bases between. In nucleotides, the CDR3 is TGTGCCAGCAGCTTAAGGCGCCAGCCCCAAGAGACCCAGTACTTC. It specifies CASSLRRQPQETQYF.

This clonotype was counted many times. This sequence joins TRBV6-2 or TRBV6-3 and TRBJ2-7; the D gene is possibly TRBD2 (6 bases). Trimming cost V 6 bases and J 0 bases, with 12 bases left between them. The V gene's germline CDR1 is MNHEY and CDR2 SVGEGT. The CDR3 consists of 14 residues. This chain's CDR3 is CASRPGGSSYEQYF. The CDR3 nucleotides read TGTGCCAGCAGACCCGGGGGAAGCTCCTACGAGCAGTACTTC.

As concerns this clonotype: A junction end diverges from the germline sequence, so it may reflect a read error. V gene TRBV7-6 combines with J gene TRBJ1-4; weak D call: TRBD1 (5 bases). Germline CDR1 is SGHVS and CDR2 is FNYEAQ. The length of the CDR3 is 15 residues. CDR3 nucleotides: TGTGCCAGCAGCTTATTGGGACCTGCTAATGAAAAAATGTTTTTT. Protein sequence: CASSLLGPANEKMFF. Together with reference TRBV7-6 and TRBJ1-4, the CDR3 gives the full variable domain: GAGVSQSPRYKVTKRGQDVALRCDPISGHVSLYWYRQALGQGPEFLTYFNYEAQQDKSGLPNDRFSAERPEGSISTLTIQRTEQRDSAMYRCASSLLGPANEKMFFGSGTQLSVL.

This clonotype was seen a handful of times. The chain is built from TRBV28 and TRBJ2-1; TRBD2 matches at 8 bases. J gave up 5 bases and V 6 bases, and 6 bases lay outside the gene matches. The V gene's germline CDR1 is MDHEN and CDR2 SYDVKM. The CDR3 is made up of 14 amino acids. This chain's CDR3 is CASRPGLGNNEQFF. DNA of the CDR3: TGTGCCAGCAGACCGGGACTAGGGAACAATGAGCAGTTCTTC. Combining the CDR3 with reference TRBV28 and TRBJ2-1 gives the whole variable domain DVKVTQSSRYLVKRTGEKVFLECVQDMDHENMFWYRQDPGLGLRLIYFSYDVKMKEKGDIPEGYSVSREKKERFSLILESASTNQTSMYLCASRPGLGNNEQFFGPGTRLTVL.

This clonotype was counted at least ten times. V usage is TRBV6-6 and J usage is TRBJ2-1, with 10 bases fitting TRBD1. CDR1 is MNHNY, CDR2 SVGAGI, per germline (reference sequence). The V and J ends lost 6 bases and 15 bases, in that order; junction bases with no gene match: 11. CDR3 length equals 13 residues. CDR3 sequence: CASRDRGKEGGFF. The CDR3 DNA is TGTGCCAGCAGGGACAGGGGGAAAGAGGGAGGGTTCTTC.

This clonotype was counted only a few times. The chain has TRBV20-1 and TRBJ2-7; D is ambiguous. Germline CDR1 is DFQATT and CDR2 is SNEGSKA (reference sequence). The V end was cut by 3 bases, the J end by 2 bases, with 11 bases between. This CDR3 spans 13 amino acids. CDR3 region: CSASRRSAYEQYF. In DNA form, the CDR3 reads TGCAGTGCTAGTCGCAGGAGCGCCTACGAGCAGTACTTC.

This chain joins TRBV11-2 and TRBJ2-7; no reliable D call. The germline V and J ends were trimmed by 6 bases and 3 bases, with 21 bases remaining between them. The CDR3 extends over 16 amino acids. The germline gives CDR1 SGHAT, CDR2 FQNNGV. CDR3 DNA sequence: TGTGCCAGCAGATATCGAAGCCCCGCGGTTCACTACGAGCAGTACTTC. Translation gives CASRYRSPAVHYEQYF.

This clonotype was seen more than once but under ten times. This sequence joins TRBV4-3 and TRBJ2-3; no clear D gene. The CDR3 runs to 13 residues. CDR1 LGHNA and CDR2 YSLEER come from the germline V gene. V lost 1 base and J lost 2, with 4 bases in between. The chain's CDR3 is CASSQGITDTQYF. CDR3 nucleotides: TGCGCCAGCAGCCAAGGGATCACAGATACGCAGTATTTT.